A selection of T cell receptor beta chains follows, all from one sample in a study of shared clonotypes between healthy human individuals. The method was immunoSEQ multiplex PCR; TCRdb's version includes in-frame clones alone and lacks a portion of them. Of approximately 1.5 million clones listed, around 98.5% are singletons. Sequencing was performed on naive CD4+ T cells sorted from blood. The receptors come from a man between 25 and 39 years old in good health. Both conserved end residues are part of each CDR3. Each record gives: J gene, D gene, clone size, V gene, CDR3 protein, CDR3 DNA. D genes are given only for firm matches. Some rows mark clone size as missing; the rest say once, few, many or name a class of expanded clone.

J gene: TRBJ2-3
D gene: .
clone size: .
V gene: TRBV5-4
CDR3 protein: CASRGTPVGDTQYF
CDR3 DNA: TGTGCCAGCAGGGGGACCCCTGTTGGAGATACGCAGTATTTT

J gene: TRBJ1-5
D gene: .
clone size: .
V gene: TRBV2
CDR3 protein: CASRATGFNQPQHF
CDR3 DNA: TGTGCCAGCAGAGCGACAGGCTTCAATCAGCCCCAGCATTTT

J gene: TRBJ2-7
D gene: .
clone size: .
V gene: TRBV18
CDR3 protein: CASSLQQETYEQYF
CDR3 DNA: TGTGCCAGCTCACTACAACAGGAAACCTACGAGCAGTACTTC

J gene: TRBJ2-3
D gene: .
clone size: .
V gene: TRBV27
CDR3 protein: CASSSWIASTDTQYF
CDR3 DNA: TGTGCCAGCAGTTCCTGGATTGCTAGCACAGATACGCAGTATTTT

J gene: TRBJ1-1
D gene: .
clone size: .
V gene: TRBV18
CDR3 protein: CASSPQGVNTEAFF
CDR3 DNA: TGTGCCAGCTCACCCCAAGGGGTGAACACTGAAGCTTTCTTT

J gene: TRBJ2-1
D gene: .
clone size: .
V gene: TRBV2
CDR3 protein: CASSSGTYNEQFF
CDR3 DNA: TGTGCCAGCAGTTCCGGGACTTACAATGAGCAGTTCTTC

J gene: TRBJ2-2
D gene: .
clone size: .
V gene: TRBV4-1
CDR3 protein: CASSQDQAATGELFF
CDR3 DNA: TGCGCCAGCAGCCAAGATCAAGCGGCCACCGGGGAGCTGTTTTTT

J gene: TRBJ2-7
D gene: .
clone size: .
V gene: TRBV4-3
CDR3 protein: CASSQDVGTRAYEQYF
CDR3 DNA: TGCGCCAGCAGCCAAGATGTTGGGACCCGAGCCTACGAGCAGTACTTC

J gene: TRBJ2-5
D gene: .
clone size: .
V gene: TRBV2
CDR3 protein: CASSVVETQYF
CDR3 DNA: TGTGCCAGCAGTGTGGTAGAGACCCAGTACTTC

J gene: TRBJ2-7
D gene: .
clone size: .
V gene: TRBV18
CDR3 protein: CASSPPSEAYEQYF
CDR3 DNA: TGTGCCAGCTCACCACCGTCCGAAGCCTACGAGCAGTACTTC

J gene: TRBJ2-5
D gene: .
clone size: once
V gene: TRBV2
CDR3 protein: CASIGQGKRKQDLAHETQYF
CDR3 DNA: TGTGCCAGCATTGGGCAGGGGAAGCGCAAACAGGACCTAGCGCACGAGACCCAGTACTTC

J gene: TRBJ2-3
D gene: TRBD2
clone size: .
V gene: TRBV6-6
CDR3 protein: CASSSRAGGLTDTQYF
CDR3 DNA: TGTGCCAGCAGCTCACGTGCGGGAGGCCTCACAGATACGCAGTATTTT

J gene: TRBJ2-7
D gene: TRBD2
clone size: .
V gene: TRBV5-4
CDR3 protein: CASSRTPLAGGPLGYEQYF
CDR3 DNA: TGTGCCAGCAGCCGGACTCCACTAGCGGGAGGGCCTCTAGGCTACGAGCAGTACTTC

J gene: TRBJ2-2
D gene: TRBD2
clone size: .
V gene: TRBV7-9
CDR3 protein: CASSGLAGGANTGELFF
CDR3 DNA: TGTGCCAGCAGCGGTCTCGCGGGAGGGGCGAACACCGGGGAGCTGTTTTTT

J gene: TRBJ2-3
D gene: TRBD2
clone size: .
V gene: TRBV2
CDR3 protein: CASRVPRLASADTQYF
CDR3 DNA: TGTGCCAGCAGGGTCCCGAGACTAGCGAGCGCAGATACGCAGTATTTT

J gene: TRBJ2-5
D gene: .
clone size: .
V gene: TRBV30
CDR3 protein: CAWGSGLTPQETQYF
CDR3 DNA: TGTGCCTGGGGTAGCGGTCTTACCCCCCAAGAGACCCAGTACTTC

J gene: TRBJ2-7
D gene: .
clone size: .
V gene: TRBV2
CDR3 protein: CASSEAPTYPQYF
CDR3 DNA: TGTGCCAGCAGTGAAGCGCCCACCTACCCCCAGTACTTC

J gene: TRBJ1-1
D gene: TRBD1
clone size: .
V gene: TRBV18
CDR3 protein: CASSLGGGGYTEAFF
CDR3 DNA: TGTGCCAGCTCACTCGGAGGGGGCGGTTACACTGAAGCTTTCTTT

J gene: TRBJ2-3
D gene: .
clone size: .
V gene: TRBV27
CDR3 protein: CASSLWAGSTGLRTDTQYF
CDR3 DNA: TGTGCCAGCAGTTTATGGGCTGGAAGTACTGGTCTGAGGACAGATACGCAGTATTTT

J gene: TRBJ2-7
D gene: TRBD1
clone size: .
V gene: TRBV27
CDR3 protein: CASSSSTGVYYEQYF
CDR3 DNA: TGTGCCAGCAGTTCCTCGACAGGGGTTTACTACGAGCAGTACTTC

J gene: TRBJ1-5
D gene: .
clone size: .
V gene: TRBV6-1
CDR3 protein: CASSTTGISNQPQHF
CDR3 DNA: TGTGCCAGCAGTACGACAGGTATCAGCAATCAGCCCCAGCATTTT

J gene: TRBJ2-5
D gene: .
clone size: .
V gene: TRBV5-8
CDR3 protein: CASSPGQGQETQYF
CDR3 DNA: TGTGCCAGCAGCCCGGGGCAGGGGCAAGAGACCCAGTACTTC

J gene: TRBJ1-5
D gene: .
clone size: .
V gene: TRBV11-3
CDR3 protein: CASSPDSRRYSNQPQHF
CDR3 DNA: TGTGCCAGCAGCCCGGACAGCAGAAGATATAGCAATCAGCCCCAGCATTTT

J gene: TRBJ2-7
D gene: .
clone size: .
V gene: TRBV7-9
CDR3 protein: CASSSTSQSYEQYF
CDR3 DNA: TGTGCCAGCAGCTCGACTAGTCAGTCCTACGAGCAGTACTTC

J gene: TRBJ2-1
D gene: .
clone size: .
V gene: TRBV9
CDR3 protein: CASSVGGAGVGEQFF
CDR3 DNA: TGTGCCAGCAGCGTTGGTGGAGCCGGGGTGGGCGAGCAGTTCTTC

J gene: TRBJ1-3
D gene: TRBD1
clone size: .
V gene: TRBV28
CDR3 protein: CASRTPQGTDSGNTIYF
CDR3 DNA: TGTGCCAGCAGGACTCCACAGGGGACCGACTCTGGAAACACCATATATTTT

J gene: TRBJ1-4
D gene: .
clone size: .
V gene: TRBV27
CDR3 protein: CASSPRGRGEKLFF
CDR3 DNA: TGTGCCAGCAGTCCCCGGGGCAGAGGAGAAAAACTGTTTTTT

J gene: TRBJ2-3
D gene: TRBD1
clone size: once
V gene: TRBV5-4
CDR3 protein: CASSWDRGDTQYF
CDR3 DNA: TGTGCCAGCAGCTGGGACAGGGGAGATACGCAGTATTTT

J gene: TRBJ1-1
D gene: .
clone size: .
V gene: TRBV18
CDR3 protein: CASSPLGGPMNTEAFF
CDR3 DNA: TGTGCCAGCTCACCCCTCGGGGGACCCATGAACACTGAAGCTTTCTTT

J gene: TRBJ2-7
D gene: .
clone size: .
V gene: TRBV5-6
CDR3 protein: CASSLGVSRDEQYF
CDR3 DNA: TGTGCCAGCAGCTTGGGGGTTAGCAGGGACGAGCAGTACTTC

J gene: TRBJ1-5
D gene: TRBD1
clone size: once
V gene: TRBV27
CDR3 protein: CASSLRGHSNQPQHF
CDR3 DNA: TGTGCCAGCAGCCTCAGGGGGCATAGCAATCAGCCCCAGCATTTT

J gene: TRBJ1-3
D gene: .
clone size: .
V gene: TRBV4-1
CDR3 protein: CASSKTGNTIYF
CDR3 DNA: TGCGCCAGCAGTAAAACTGGAAACACCATATATTTT

J gene: TRBJ2-1
D gene: .
clone size: .
V gene: TRBV10-3
CDR3 protein: CAISESPPAQASYNEQFF
CDR3 DNA: TGTGCCATCAGTGAGTCCCCACCCGCCCAAGCCTCCTACAATGAGCAGTTCTTC

J gene: TRBJ2-5
D gene: TRBD1
clone size: .
V gene: TRBV7-3
CDR3 protein: CASSAEGTGLGTETQYF
CDR3 DNA: TGTGCCAGCAGCGCCGAAGGGACAGGACTTGGGACGGAGACCCAGTACTTC

J gene: TRBJ2-1
D gene: TRBD2
clone size: .
V gene: TRBV10-1
CDR3 protein: CASSDGGRGGDEQFF
CDR3 DNA: TGCGCCAGCAGTGATGGCGGGAGGGGAGGGGATGAGCAGTTCTTC

J gene: TRBJ1-1
D gene: TRBD1
clone size: .
V gene: TRBV28
CDR3 protein: CASSGGQLNTEAFF
CDR3 DNA: TGTGCCAGCAGTGGGGGACAGTTGAACACTGAAGCTTTCTTT

J gene: TRBJ2-3
D gene: TRBD2
clone size: .
V gene: TRBV29-1
CDR3 protein: CSVEAAGRTDTQYF
CDR3 DNA: TGCAGCGTTGAAGCAGCGGGACGCACAGATACGCAGTATTTT

J gene: TRBJ2-7
D gene: TRBD2
clone size: .
V gene: TRBV28
CDR3 protein: CASSLSGSGRYYEQYF
CDR3 DNA: TGTGCCAGCAGCCTCAGTGGTAGCGGGAGGTACTACGAGCAGTACTTC

J gene: TRBJ2-2
D gene: TRBD2
clone size: .
V gene: TRBV14
CDR3 protein: CASSQVTGGNTGELFF
CDR3 DNA: TGTGCCAGCAGCCAAGTCACGGGAGGGAACACCGGGGAGCTGTTTTTT

J gene: TRBJ1-5
D gene: TRBD1
clone size: .
V gene: TRBV7-6
CDR3 protein: CASSSGQGIGSNQPQHF
CDR3 DNA: TGTGCCAGCAGCTCGGGACAGGGGATCGGGAGCAATCAGCCCCAGCATTTT

J gene: TRBJ2-7
D gene: .
clone size: .
V gene: TRBV28
CDR3 protein: CASRPYRDLRYEQYF
CDR3 DNA: TGTGCCAGCAGACCCTACAGGGATTTACGGTACGAGCAGTACTTC